Listed below are T cell receptor beta chains from one sample, sequenced in a study of shared clonotypes between healthy human individuals. Sequencing used immunoSEQ multiplex PCR; TCRdb keeps in-frame clones, though not all of them. The sample contains 950,000 to 1,100,000 clones, about 70% of which appear only once. The specimen was memory CD4+ T cells sorted from blood. Every receptor here comes from a man aged 18 to 29 in good health. The CDR3 runs from the conserved cysteine through the conserved F or W. A D gene is named only where the DNA matches it firmly. For some rows the clone size is stated as once, few or many, or as a class when expanded; others skip it.

TRBV30	few	.	TRBJ1-3	CAWSWANTIYF	TGTGCCTGGAGTTGGGCAAACACCATATATTTT
TRBV7-8	.	.	TRBJ2-2	CASSLLANTGELFF	TGTGCCAGCAGCTTACTAGCGAACACCGGGGAGCTGTTTTTT
TRBV18	.	.	TRBJ2-7	CASSPDSAEQYF	TGTGCCAGCTCGCCGGACAGCGCCGAGCAGTACTTC
TRBV5-1	.	.	TRBJ2-2	CASQGGANTGELFF	TGCGCCAGTCAAGGGGGGGCGAACACCGGGGAGCTGTTTTTT
TRBV19	many	.	TRBJ2-5	CASGRETQYF	TGTGCCAGTGGGAGAGAGACCCAGTACTTC
TRBV9	.	.	TRBJ2-7	CASSVARVSEQYF	TGTGCCAGCAGCGTAGCCAGGGTGTCCGAGCAGTACTTC
TRBV7-2	.	.	TRBJ2-1	CASRGGGNYNEQFF	TGTGCCAGCAGAGGGGGGGGGAATTACAATGAGCAGTTCTTC
TRBV7-2	.	.	TRBJ2-2	CASSLGRNTGELFF	TGTGCCAGCAGCTTGGGACGGAACACCGGGGAGCTGTTTTTT
TRBV5-4	once	.	TRBJ1-1	CASSLERETEAFF	TGTGCCAGCAGCTTGGAGAGGGAAACTGAAGCTTTCTTT
TRBV14	once	TRBD1	TRBJ2-2	CASSAPGQGRTGELFF	TGTGCCAGCAGCGCACCGGGACAGGGTAGGACCGGGGAGCTGTTTTTT
TRBV15	.	.	TRBJ1-3	CATREVGNTIYF	TGTGCCACCAGGGAAGTTGGAAACACCATATATTTT
TRBV2	many	TRBD1	TRBJ2-7	CASSGGTGSTYEQYF	TGTGCCAGCAGTGGTGGGACAGGAAGCACCTACGAGCAGTACTTC
TRBV6-1	.	TRBD1	TRBJ2-1	CASSGAGTGRTNEQFF	TGTGCCAGCAGTGGGGCCGGGACAGGGAGGACCAATGAGCAGTTCTTC
TRBV6-5	.	.	TRBJ2-5	CASSYNFYGETQYF	TGTGCCAGCAGTTACAACTTTTATGGGGAGACCCAGTACTTC
TRBV18	.	.	TRBJ1-3	CASSPPPFSGNTIYF	TGTGCCAGCTCACCACCACCTTTTTCTGGAAACACCATATATTTT
TRBV11-2	.	TRBD2	TRBJ2-1	CASSLTSGTYNEQFF	TGTGCCAGCAGCCTGACTAGCGGGACGTACAATGAGCAGTTCTTC
TRBV28	few	TRBD1	TRBJ1-6	CASSPNRQGLGAPLHF	TGTGCCAGCAGTCCCAACCGACAGGGGTTAGGGGCACCCCTCCACTTT
TRBV18	.	.	TRBJ1-2	CASSPDTSYGYTF	TGTGCCAGCTCACCCGACACAAGCTATGGCTACACCTTC
TRBV7-2	.	.	TRBJ1-1	CASSLREASFEAFF	TGTGCCAGCAGCTTACGGGAAGCGTCTTTTGAAGCTTTCTTT
TRBV30	few	.	TRBJ1-5	CAWSKDGNQPQHF	TGTGCCTGGAGTAAGGATGGCAATCAGCCCCAGCATTTT
TRBV6-1	.	.	TRBJ1-2	CASSEESGGYGYTF	TGTGCCAGCAGTGAAGAATCGGGGGGCTATGGCTACACCTTC
TRBV6-1	.	.	TRBJ1-1	CASSVDSDTEAFF	TGTGCCAGCAGTGTTGACAGCGACACTGAAGCTTTCTTT
TRBV2	.	.	TRBJ1-1	CASMRRGNTEAFF	TGTGCCAGCATGAGGAGGGGAAACACTGAAGCTTTCTTT
TRBV27	few	TRBD1	TRBJ2-3	CASSLTGVTTDTQYF	TGTGCCAGCAGTCTTACAGGGGTCACCACAGATACGCAGTATTTT
TRBV10-3	.	TRBD2	TRBJ2-3	CAISEMVGRSTDTQYF	TGTGCCATCAGTGAGATGGTCGGGAGGAGCACAGATACGCAGTATTTT
TRBV5-4	once	TRBD1	TRBJ1-2	CASSFGVDRGGGGYTF	TGTGCCAGCAGCTTCGGAGTGGACAGGGGTGGAGGTGGCTACACCTTC
TRBV18	.	TRBD1	TRBJ1-2	CASSRDSLMTNYGYTF	TGTGCCAGCTCACGGGACAGCTTAATGACTAACTATGGCTACACCTTC
TRBV5-1	.	.	TRBJ2-5	CASSPQGLQETQYF	TGCGCCAGCAGCCCTCAGGGACTGCAAGAGACCCAGTACTTC
TRBV5-1	.	.	TRBJ1-6	CASSTADRGSPLHF	TGCGCCAGCAGCACCGCGGACCGGGGTTCACCCCTCCACTTT
TRBV20-1	.	.	TRBJ2-3	CSARGVDTQYF	TGCAGTGCTAGAGGGGTAGATACGCAGTATTTT
TRBV7-6	.	.	TRBJ1-6	CASNKGGSNSPLHF	TGTGCCAGCAACAAGGGGGGTAGTAATTCACCCCTCCACTTT
TRBV6-6	few	.	TRBJ2-7	CASSYHGTLYEQYF	TGTGCCAGCAGTTACCACGGGACCCTCTACGAGCAGTACTTC
TRBV7-8	.	TRBD1	TRBJ2-4	CASSPTTGAGNIQYF	TGTGCCAGCAGCCCAACGACAGGGGCGGGAAACATTCAGTACTTC